This T cell receptor (beta chain) appears in the sequencing data of a study of blood T cell repertoires in COVID-19. Study at large: COVID-19 samples collected from the United States, Italy and Spain covered acute and convalescent phases. Sample material is recorded as cDNA or gDNA derived from T cells, B-cell-depleted T cells, or PBMCs.

Participant-given clinical history determined each cohort assignment. The CDR3 consists of 16 residues. Trimming stripped 1 base from V and 0 bases from J, with 7 bases between. The germline gives CDR1 SGHVS, CDR2 FQNEAQ. As handled by the study authors: For nucleated cells, counts were estimated from reference gene primer amplification. The method was immunoSEQ multiplex PCR; TCRdb's version includes in-frame clones alone and lacks a portion of them. V and J calls and clone size come straight from that table; D and trimming were deduced from the DNA. The sample shows approximately 180,000 clones, 82% of them seen only once.

Sequenced sample: PBMCs or T cells enriched from blood (not recorded which). The TCR originated in a woman between 55 and 75 years old with acute COVID-19. The chain carries TRBV7-8 and TRBJ1-6; D not certain. The CDR3 sequence is CASSLGGSSYNSPLHF. The CDR3 coding sequence is TGTGCCAGCAGCTTAGGAGGGAGCTCCTATAATTCACCCCTCCACTTT.